The sequence of this TCR beta chain was determined in a study of early T cells in non-severe SARS-CoV-2 infection. Across the study: Unpaired chains resulted from sequencing bulk RNA of unsorted whole blood. The study's findings and limits: The VDJdb matching leaned toward anti-spike CD8 responses and overlooked private and CD4 specificities.

This clonotype has at least ten counts. As yet, its antigen is unknown. The germline CDR1 and CDR2 sequences are KGHSH and LQKENI. The CDR3 runs to 14 residues. V shed 4 bases, J shed 3 bases, and the junction held 3 bases outside the gene matches. Individually, cDNA molecules had unique molecular identifiers attached to them. TCRdb itself ran the 5' RACE reads through MiXCR, one entry per CDR3 protein. The repertoire holds around 70,000 distinct CDR3 sequences, 9.5% to 15% seen once, with more than 4.5% in the top ten. The gene calls are TRBV18 and TRBJ2-7; TRBD1 aligns across 10 bases. The receptor was isolated from an adult who was a healthcare worker with PCR-confirmed SARS-CoV-2 infection or an uninfected control (not recorded which). Sequencing input: whole blood. The CDR3 coding sequence is TGTGCCAGCTCACAAGGGGACAGGGGCTACGAGCAGTACTTC. This translates into CASSQGDRGYEQYF.